The text below deals with one T cell receptor (beta chain). Its antigen is not known. The read stops 3 residues short of the end of the CDR3; the missing end is completed from the germline J gene. The entry originates in a study of Tregs in tolerant kidney transplant recipients. Points from the study as a whole: This study did not directly address biological reproducibility. Findings come from small patient numbers and require larger validation.

Germline lookup yields CDR1 SQVTM and CDR2 ANQGSEA. The CDR3 length is 13 residues. Trimming removed 1 base at V and 0 bases at J, with 6 bases between. Unstimulated Tregs (CD4+CD25+CD127-) and CD4+CD25- non-Tregs were sorted from PBMCs. The data were produced by immunoSEQ multiplex PCR, yet TCRdb's version contains in-frame clones alone and is incomplete. Its table records under 55,000 clones. This receptor was taken from a human donor who received a combined kidney and bone marrow transplant. This sample comprised CD4+ T cells from blood, obtained before the transplant. The chain couples TRBV29-1 to TRBJ2-5; D is unclear. The CDR3 bases that were read are TGCAGCGTTGAAGGAGCGAACCAAGAGACC. Its protein product is CSVEGANQET. The whole CDR3 reads CSVEGANQETQYF.